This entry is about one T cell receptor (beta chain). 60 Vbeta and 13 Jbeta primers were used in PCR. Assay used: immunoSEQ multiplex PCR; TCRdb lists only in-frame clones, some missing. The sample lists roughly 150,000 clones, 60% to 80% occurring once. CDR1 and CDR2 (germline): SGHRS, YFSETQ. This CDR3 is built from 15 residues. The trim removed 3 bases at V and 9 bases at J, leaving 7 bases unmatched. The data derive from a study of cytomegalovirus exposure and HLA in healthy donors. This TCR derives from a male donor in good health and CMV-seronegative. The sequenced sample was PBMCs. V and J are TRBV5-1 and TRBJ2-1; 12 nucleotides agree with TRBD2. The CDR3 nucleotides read TGCGCCAGCAGCTACCCTAGCGGGGGGGCCGGTGAGCAGTTCTTC. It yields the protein CASSYPSGGAGEQFF.